This TCR beta chain is from a study of OX40 agonist ivuxolimab in advanced cancers. Clones were sequenced by immunoSEQ multiplex PCR, and TCRdb holds only the in-frame ones, with some missing. The table has about 82,000 clones, about nine tenths seen once. CDR1 SGHDN and CDR2 FVKESK come from the germline V gene. This CDR3 has 15 residues. V was trimmed by 2 bases and J by 4 bases, leaving 14 bases between them. The sample holds a few counts of this clone. The sequenced sample was CD4+ or CD8+ T cells sorted from blood, obtained in a trial of the OX40 agonist ivuxolimab. This rearrangement joins TRBV14 to TRBJ1-2; D not certain. This clonotype was sampled from an adult with an advanced solid tumor such as melanoma, head and neck, liver or kidney cancer. CDR3 region: CASSQTPIPTYGYTF. DNA for the CDR3: TGTGCCAGCAGCCAAACCCCGATCCCCACCTATGGCTACACCTTC.